A selection of T cell receptor beta chains follows, all from one sample in a study of blood T cell repertoires in COVID-19. Clones were sequenced by immunoSEQ multiplex PCR, and TCRdb holds only the in-frame ones, with some missing. The sample contains around 230,000 clones, about 88% of which appear only once. Sample: PBMCs or T cells enriched from blood (not recorded which). These receptors came from a young woman who had recovered from COVID-19. The CDR3 runs from the conserved cysteine through the conserved F or W.

TRBJ1-3 TRBV10-1 CASTADGTSPRGHTIYF
TRBJ2-1 TRBV4-1 CASSQEASGGGNEQFF
TRBJ2-3 TRBV21-1 CASSKGGAGGLTDTQYF
TRBJ2-2 TRBV9 CASSVNSGSGELFF
TRBJ1-3 TRBV3-1/TRBV3-2 CASSHDPQGAGNTIYF
TRBJ1-5 TRBV19 CASSPTYSNQPQHF
TRBJ2-2 TRBV19 CASALTRGASGELFF
TRBJ1-1 TRBV4-2 CASSQAPATSGAPNTEAFF
TRBJ2-7 TRBV7-6 CASSLNSGGAPYEQYF
TRBJ1-2 TRBV3-1/TRBV3-2 CASSQEGTQGRYGYTF
TRBJ1-1 TRBV11-1 CASSPSFGRNTEAFF
TRBJ1-1 TRBV15 CATSRDAGMNTEAFF
TRBJ2-1 TRBV27 CASSFNPLVELEDEQFF
TRBJ2-1 TRBV2 CASSRLAGSYNEQFF
TRBJ1-6 TRBV9 CASSSLRQGDMAPLHF
TRBJ2-2 TRBV6-5 CASRRETGELFF
TRBJ2-1 TRBV19 CASRARRDSYNEQFF
TRBJ2-1 TRBV3-1/TRBV3-2 CASSQDGGLGANEQFF
TRBJ1-2 TRBV19 CASSAPGVPPLYGYTF
TRBJ1-2 TRBV9 CASSATQGNYGYTF
TRBJ1-2 TRBV7-2 CASSNSANYGYTF
TRBJ2-2 TRBV29-1 CSGSRESSTGELFF
TRBJ1-2 TRBV12-3/TRBV12-4 CASSLGGAYGYTF
TRBJ1-4 TRBV10-3 CAISESRTGSEKLFF
TRBJ2-1 TRBV11-2 CASSLDRAGGINEQFF